Below are 25 T cell receptor beta chains sequenced from a single sample in a study of identical twins. In TCRdb, the 5' RACE reads were re-called with MiXCR into one record per CDR3 protein. The table lists 700,000 or so distinct CDR3 sequences, 20% to 25% of them singletons, with 4% to 5.5% in the top ten. This same sample was also taken into another study, of T cells expressing NK-cell markers.

Sequenced: PBMCs. The source is a woman younger than 30 in good health.

The chain combines TRBV27 with TRBJ2-3; 9 nucleotides agree with TRBD2. The CDR3 is made up of 15 amino acids. Germline CDR1 is MNHEY and CDR2 is SMNVEV (reference sequence). Trimming at V came to 5 bases and at J to 9 bases, leaving 12 bases not matched to a gene. The CDR3 region is CASSTIWREGQTQYF. The DNA of the CDR3 is TGTGCCAGCAGTACCATCTGGCGGGAGGGCCAAACGCAGTATTTT.

This clonotype was observed a handful of times. The V gene is TRBV5-5, the J gene TRBJ2-7; 7 bases agree with TRBD1. The CDR3 length is 12 residues. The trim removed 4 bases at V and 6 bases at J, leaving 4 bases unmatched. From germline, CDR1 is SGHKS and CDR2 YYEKEE (reference sequence). CDR3 loop: CASSDDRVEQYF. Here the CDR3 DNA reads TGTGCCAGCAGCGACGACAGGGTCGAGCAGTACTTC.

The gene calls are TRBV6-1 and TRBJ2-7, with 7 bases matching TRBD1. CDR1 and CDR2 (germline): MNHNS, SASEGT. V was clipped by 6 bases and J by 5 bases; unmatched bases: 4. This CDR3 spans 12 amino acids. CDR3 amino acids: CASRDRVDEQYF. The CDR3 region has the DNA TGTGCCAGCAGAGACAGGGTAGACGAGCAGTACTTC.

The gene calls are TRBV11-2 and TRBJ2-7; D ambiguous. The V gene lost 3 bases and the J gene lost 6 bases, with 18 bases spanning the gap. CDR3 length: 15 amino acids. Germline-derived CDR1 and CDR2 are SGHAT and FQNNGV. The CDR3 nucleotides are TGTGCCAGCAGCTTTAACGTGGGCAGTAAGAGCGAGCAGTACTTC. Its protein product is CASSFNVGSKSEQYF.

The rearrangement links TRBV7-2 to TRBJ2-7, with a weak D call TRBD1 (6 bases). The CDR3 has 17 amino acids. Trimming took off 2 bases at V and 0 bases at J, with 17 bases between the two ends. Germline CDR1 reads SGHTA; CDR2 reads FQGNSA. The CDR3 coding sequence is TGTGCCAGCAGCTTAACTATGGGGACAACGAGCTCCTACGAGCAGTACTTC. Its translation is CASSLTMGTTSSYEQYF.

The gene calls are TRBV5-6 and TRBJ2-1; D is possibly TRBD2 (6 bases). The CDR3 totals 15 residues. V lost 4 bases and J lost 2, with 13 bases in between. Germline-derived CDR1 and CDR2 are SGHDT and YYEEEE. CDR3 sequence (DNA): TGTGCCAGCAGCCGGTGGCGGGATACCTACAATGAGCAGTTCTTC. It encodes CASSRWRDTYNEQFF.

The chain couples TRBV11-2 to TRBJ2-3, with TRBD2 matching 9 bases. Germline V gene data show CDR1 as SGHAT and CDR2 as FQNNGV. The CDR3 totals 16 residues. V shed 0 bases, J shed 6 bases, and the junction held 7 bases outside the gene matches. CDR3 protein: CASSLDLSGGGDTQYF. CDR3 nucleotides: TGTGCCAGCAGCTTAGATCTTAGCGGGGGTGGGGATACGCAGTATTTT.

This clonotype occurred a few times. The rearrangement uses TRBV20-1 and TRBJ2-7; no definite D call. The V gene's germline CDR1 is DFQATT and CDR2 SNEGSKA (reference sequence). The germline V and J ends were trimmed by 3 bases and 2 bases, with 11 bases remaining between them. The CDR3 sequence is 13 residues long. CDR3 residues: CSASRTATYEQYF. CDR3 nucleotide sequence: TGCAGTGCTAGTCGGACGGCGACCTACGAGCAGTACTTC.

At least ten counts were recorded for this clonotype. The V and J genes are TRBV5-1 and TRBJ2-7, with TRBD1 matching over 7 bases. J lost 0 bases, V lost 2 bases, and 8 bases had no gene match. Per the germline V gene, CDR1 is SGHRS and CDR2 is YFSETQ. This CDR3 spans 16 amino acids. CDR3 loop: CASSLQTGLASYEQYF. The CDR3 bases are TGCGCCAGCAGCTTACAGACAGGGCTAGCCTCCTACGAGCAGTACTTC.

This rearrangement joins TRBV18 to TRBJ1-2; tentative D call: TRBD1 (5 bases). Germline V gene lookup returns CDR1 KGHSH and CDR2 LQKENI. The CDR3 consists of 16 residues. Trimming removed 3 bases from V and 6 bases from J, with 20 bases in between. CDR3 loop: CASSPNFRGNGDGYTF. The CDR3 DNA follows: TGTGCCAGCTCACCTAATTTTCGGGGGAATGGGGATGGCTACACCTTC.

This clonotype was seen a handful of times. The chain combines TRBV6-4 with TRBJ2-3; 10 positions agree with TRBD2. Per germline, CDR1 MRHNA and CDR2 SNTAGT. V was clipped by 1 base and J by 3 bases; unmatched bases: 4. The CDR3 is 16 amino acids. CDR3 DNA: TGTGCCAGCAGTGACTGGGGTAGCGGGAGGACAGATACGCAGTATTTT. Amino acids: CASSDWGSGRTDTQYF.

The rearrangement links TRBV7-2 to TRBJ2-1; D may be TRBD1 (5 bases). Trimming took off 2 bases at V and 3 bases at J, with 11 bases between the two ends. Germline V gene sequence: CDR1 SGHTA, CDR2 FQGNSA. The CDR3 length is 15 residues. The CDR3 is CASSLIGADYNEQFF. The CDR3 region has the DNA TGTGCCAGCAGCTTAATAGGGGCGGACTACAATGAGCAGTTCTTC.

The CDR3 bases are TGTGCCAGCAGCTATGCGGACTACAATGAGCAGTTCTTC. This codes for CASSYADYNEQFF. V gene TRBV6-5 combines with J gene TRBJ2-1, with D uncertain. The CDR3 runs 13 residues. CDR1 MNHEY and CDR2 SVGAGI come from the germline V gene. Trimming cost V 6 bases and J 3 bases, with 9 bases left between them.

V and J are TRBV18 and TRBJ2-5; no reliable D call. V lost 3 bases, J lost 2 bases, and 10 bases lay in between. In germline, CDR1 is KGHSH, CDR2 LQKENI. The CDR3 contains 14 residues. This CDR3 reads CASSPTVGQETQYF. CDR3 bases: TGTGCCAGCTCACCGACTGTCGGGCAAGAGACCCAGTACTTC.

This clonotype turned up a few times. The chain couples TRBV12-3 or TRBV12-4 to TRBJ1-1; D gene uncertain. CDR3 size: 12 residues. The ends were cut back, 9 bases at V and 3 bases at J, with 11 bases in the middle. The CDR3 nucleotides are TGTGCCAGTACTCAATATGACACTGAAGCTTTCTTT. Its protein product is CASTQYDTEAFF.

The chain recombines TRBV20-1 with TRBJ1-2, with 7 nucleotides matching TRBD1. The junction had 11 bases not matched to a gene; V was cut back by 6 bases and J by 4 bases. Germline V lookup: CDR1 DFQATT, CDR2 SNEGSKA (reference sequence). This CDR3 comprises 14 residues. The DNA for the CDR3 is TGCAGTGCCGTGGGTCAGGGGGACCGCTATGGCTACACCTTC. Translated: CSAVGQGDRYGYTF.

The chain uses TRBV9 and TRBJ2-7; 7 positions agree with TRBD2. The germline CDR1 and CDR2 sequences are SGDLS and YYNGEE. The CDR3 totals 14 residues. V lost 5 bases and J lost 7; bases outside the gene matches: 12. CDR3 bases: TGTGCCAGCAGTCCACCGACTAGCAGAGGGGAGCAGTACTTC. It specifies CASSPPTSRGEQYF.

The chain links TRBV7-9 to TRBJ2-7, with D perhaps matching TRBD2 (6 bases). The CDR3 is 15 amino acids. CDR1 SEHNR and CDR2 FQNEAQ come from the germline V gene (reference sequence). Trimming left V 0 bases short and J 5 bases short, with 14 bases between. The CDR3 sequence is CASSLAGLPPNEQYF. CDR3 nucleotides: TGTGCCAGCAGCTTAGCGGGACTCCCACCTAACGAGCAGTACTTC.

Ten or more counts support this clonotype. The chain combines TRBV3-1 with TRBJ1-2, with a weak D call TRBD1 (5 bases). Trimming left V 6 bases short and J 1 base short, with 21 bases between. This CDR3 is 17 amino acids long. Looked up from germline, CDR1 is LGHDT and CDR2 is YNNKEL (reference sequence). CDR3 nucleotides: TGTGCCAGCAGAGGAAGGACAACCTCAACTCTTAACTATGGCTACACCTTC. Its protein product is CASRGRTTSTLNYGYTF.

This clonotype was picked up a small number of times. This chain connects TRBV25-1 to TRBJ2-1; TRBD2 matches 10 bases. J lost 0 bases, V lost 7 bases, and 6 bases had no gene match. Per the germline V gene, CDR1 is MGHDK and CDR2 is SYGVNS. The CDR3 covers 16 residues. Written as DNA, the CDR3 is TGTGCCAGCACGGTAGCGGGAGGCCCCTCCTACAATGAGCAGTTCTTC. Translation: CASTVAGGPSYNEQFF.

The chain links TRBV6-1 to TRBJ2-5; 8 nucleotides align to TRBD2. CDR3 length equals 15 residues. The germline gives CDR1 MNHNS, CDR2 SASEGT. V shed 8 bases and J 4 bases; nucleotides not matched to a gene: 12. CDR3 DNA sequence: TGTGCCAGCCAGCGCGGGGGGCGATTCGTAGAGACCCAGTACTTC. Protein: CASQRGGRFVETQYF.

This clonotype was observed a few times. The CDR3 DNA follows: TGTGCCAGCAGTTTAGGGAGCCTGGACCCAGAGCAGTTCTTC. Encoded protein: CASSLGSLDPEQFF. The chain is built from TRBV12-3 or TRBV12-4 and TRBJ2-1; no clear D gene. Trimming cost V 1 base and J 10 bases, with 14 bases left between them. This CDR3 has 14 amino acids.

The V and J genes are TRBV7-2 and TRBJ2-2; 7 bases fit TRBD1. Germline values: CDR1 SGHTA, CDR2 FQGNSA. The CDR3 is 13 amino acids. V was clipped by 7 bases and J by 6 bases; unmatched bases: 5. Here the CDR3 reads CASKLQGAGELFF. In DNA, the CDR3 is TGTGCCAGCAAGCTCCAGGGGGCCGGGGAGCTGTTTTTT. Using reference TRBV7-2 and TRBJ2-2 for the parts outside the CDR3, the full variable domain is GAGVSQSPSNKVTEKGKDVELRCDPISGHTALYWYRQSLGQGLEFLIYFQGNSAPDKSGLPSDRFSAERTGGSVSTLTIQRTQQEDSAVYLCASKLQGAGELFFGEGSRLTVL.

The chain is built from TRBV7-2 and TRBJ2-3, with D maybe TRBD1 (6 bases). CDR1 is SGHTA and CDR2 is FQGNSA in the germline V gene. V was cut by 2 bases and J by 3 bases, with 9 bases left in between. The CDR3 totals 14 residues. The CDR3 DNA reads TGTGCCAGCAGCTTATTCGGACAGACAGATACGCAGTATTTT. Translated, it gives CASSLFGQTDTQYF.

The chain employs TRBV29-1 and TRBJ2-1; 8 nucleotides agree with TRBD2. CDR3 length: 14 residues. Germline lookup yields CDR1 SQVTM and CDR2 ANQGSEA. The junction had 9 bases not matched to a gene; V was cut back by 6 bases and J by 5 bases. CDR3 nucleotides: TGCAGCGTCACAATTACTAGCGGACACAATGAGCAGTTCTTC. Translating gives CSVTITSGHNEQFF.